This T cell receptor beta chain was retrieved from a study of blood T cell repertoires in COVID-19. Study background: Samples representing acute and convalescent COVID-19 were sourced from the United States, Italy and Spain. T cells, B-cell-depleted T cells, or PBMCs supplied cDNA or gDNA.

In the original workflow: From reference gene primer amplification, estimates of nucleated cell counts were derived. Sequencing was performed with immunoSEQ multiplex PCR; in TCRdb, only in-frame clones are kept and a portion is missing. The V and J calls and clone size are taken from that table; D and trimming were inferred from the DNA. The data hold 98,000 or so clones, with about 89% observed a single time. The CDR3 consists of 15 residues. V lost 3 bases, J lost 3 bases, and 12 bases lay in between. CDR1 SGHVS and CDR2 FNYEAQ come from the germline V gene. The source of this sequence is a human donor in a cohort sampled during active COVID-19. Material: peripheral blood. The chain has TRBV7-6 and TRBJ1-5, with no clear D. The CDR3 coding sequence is TGTGCCAGCAGCTTGCTAGAGGGTCCCAATCAGCCCCAGCATTTT. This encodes CASSLLEGPNQPQHF. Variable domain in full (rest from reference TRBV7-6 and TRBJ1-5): GAGVSQSPRYKVTKRGQDVALRCDPISGHVSLYWYRQALGQGPEFLTYFNYEAQQDKSGLPNDRFSAERPEGSISTLTIQRTEQRDSAMYRCASSLLEGPNQPQHFGDGTRLSIL.